Following are 30 T cell receptor beta chains from one sample sequenced in a study of glioma-infiltrating T cells. Using RNA template, CDR3s of TCR alpha and beta were amplified with iRepertoire arm-PCR. TCRdb recomputed calls from the multiplex PCR reads with MiXCR, one row per CDR3 protein. The sample contains about 130,000 distinct CDR3 sequences, approximately 23% of which appear only once. The sequencing sample was made of glioma tissue, nonneoplastic brain tissue, or PBMCs (not recorded which). The receptors were gathered from a human donor with low-grade glioma or glioblastoma, undergoing nonglioma brain surgery, or in good health (not recorded which).

There are many counts of this clonotype. The chain links TRBV6-2 or TRBV6-3 to TRBJ2-7, with D tentatively TRBD2 (6 bases). V was cut by 6 bases and J by 1 base, with 13 bases left in between. CDR1 is MNHEY, CDR2 SVGEGT, per germline. The CDR3 has 14 amino acids. The CDR3 bases are TGTGCCAGCAGGGACTATTCGGGGTCCTACGAGCAGTACTTC. This translates into CASRDYSGSYEQYF.

This clonotype was seen repeatedly, ten times or more. The chain is built from TRBV27 and TRBJ2-7, with 7 positions matching TRBD1. This CDR3 is 19 amino acids long. Trimming cost V 7 bases and J 6 bases; bases outside gene matches: 27. From germline, CDR1 is MNHEY and CDR2 SMNVEV (reference sequence). As DNA, the CDR3 is TGTGCCAGCATGGCCCTGTATGAGGCCAGGGACAGAGTGTATCGCGAGCAGTACTTC. It codes for CASMALYEARDRVYREQYF.

In its sample, this clonotype was seen many times. This chain uses TRBV6-2 or TRBV6-3 with TRBJ1-2, with unresolved D. The V gene lost 3 bases and the J gene lost 4 bases, with 9 bases spanning the gap. CDR1 and CDR2 from the germline V gene are MNHEY and SVGEGT. The CDR3 has 13 amino acids. The CDR3 protein is CASSYWLGYGYTF. CDR3 sequence (DNA): TGTGCCAGCAGTTATTGGCTCGGCTATGGCTACACCTTC.

This clonotype has a count of ten or more. CDR3 DNA sequence: TGCGCCAGCAGCGCTGGGACAGGGGATGAGACCCAGTACTTC. Translation: CASSAGTGDETQYF. The chain is built from TRBV5-1 and TRBJ2-5, with 10 nucleotides matching TRBD1. The CDR3 runs to 14 residues. With V trimmed by 4 bases and J by 5 bases, 5 bases remained unmatched. Germline V gene lookup returns CDR1 SGHRS and CDR2 YFSETQ.

This clonotype was seen at least ten times. The chain employs TRBV6-1 and TRBJ2-1; 8 positions agree with TRBD2. The germline V gene encodes CDR1 MNHNS and CDR2 SASEGT. The CDR3 is made up of 15 amino acids. Unmatched junction bases numbered 13, after V lost 6 bases and J lost 9 bases. Here the CDR3 reads CASSPRIAGSSEQFF. The CDR3 DNA sequence: TGTGCCAGCAGCCCCCGCATAGCGGGATCAAGTGAGCAGTTCTTC.

This clonotype was seen many times. The CDR3 is CATSDLDRGTYSNQPQHF. The CDR3 nucleotides are TGTGCCACCAGTGATCTTGACAGGGGTACCTATAGCAATCAGCCCCAGCATTTT. This sequence joins TRBV24-1 and TRBJ1-5, with 8 positions matching TRBD1. CDR3 length equals 18 residues. Germline V gene lookup returns CDR1 KGHDR and CDR2 SFDVKD. Trimming cost V 3 bases and J 0 bases; bases outside gene matches: 9.

This clonotype was counted many times. This chain connects TRBV2 to TRBJ1-4; tentatively, D is TRBD1 (5 bases). V lost 4 bases to trimming and J lost 5 bases, with 8 bases between them. The germline V gene has CDR1 SNHLY and CDR2 FYNNEI. This CDR3 comprises 13 residues. The CDR3 sequence is CASSAQGNEKLFF. The CDR3 bases are TGTGCCAGCAGTGCGCAGGGAAATGAAAAACTGTTTTTT.

Ten or more counts support this clonotype. V gene TRBV28 combines with J gene TRBJ2-3, with a tentative D call TRBD1 (6 bases). This CDR3 is built from 14 residues. Germline-derived CDR1 and CDR2 are MDHEN and SYDVKM. Trimming cost V 7 bases and J 10 bases, with 21 bases left between them. The CDR3 nucleotides read TGTGCCAGCAACCGACAGGCTGGGCACATCGCGCAGTATTTT. Protein sequence: CASNRQAGHIAQYF.

V and J are TRBV4-2 and TRBJ1-3; D uncertain. The CDR3 contains 16 residues. CDR1 is LGHNA, CDR2 YNFKEQ, per germline. V shed 4 bases and J shed 4 bases, with 17 bases lying between them. CDR3 residues: CASSPLAGGKGNTIYF. As DNA, the CDR3 is TGTGCCAGCAGCCCACTCGCGGGAGGGAAAGGAAACACCATATATTTT.

The CDR3 DNA sequence: TGTGCCTGGAGCGCGGGTCTAGAGACCCAGTACTTC. It specifies CAWSAGLETQYF. The chain employs TRBV30 and TRBJ2-5, with TRBD2 as a possible D gene (5 bases). This CDR3 has 12 amino acids. V gave up 3 bases and J gave up 4 bases, with 9 bases separating them. Germline lookup yields CDR1 GTSNPN and CDR2 SVGIG (reference sequence). Full variable domain (rest looked up from reference TRBV30 and TRBJ2-5): SQTIHQWPATLVQPVGSPLSLECTVEGTSNPNLYWYRQAAGRGLQLLFYSVGIGQISSEVPQNLSASRPQDRQFILSSKKLLLSDSGFYLCAWSAGLETQYFGPGTRLLVL.

This clonotype was seen repeatedly, ten times or more. The rearrangement links TRBV14 to TRBJ2-1; 7 bases are shared with TRBD1. This CDR3 spans 15 amino acids. Unmatched junction bases numbered 12, after V lost 4 bases and J lost 9 bases. The germline V gene has CDR1 SGHDN and CDR2 FVKESK. In nucleotides, the CDR3 is TGTGCCAGCAGCCTACCTGGGACAGTCGGCGGTGAGCAGTTCTTC. Its translation is CASSLPGTVGGEQFF. Full variable domain (remainder filled in from reference TRBV14 and TRBJ2-1): EAGVTQFPSHSVIEKGQTVTLRCDPISGHDNLYWYRRVMGKEIKFLLHFVKESKQDESGMPNNRFLAERTGGTYSTLKVQPAELEDSGVYFCASSLPGTVGGEQFFGPGTRLTVL.

This clonotype was seen ten or more times. This chain connects TRBV29-1 to TRBJ1-1, with a possible D match to TRBD1 (6 bases). Trimming left V 5 bases short and J 11 bases short, with 15 bases between. The CDR3 is 11 residues long. The V gene's germline CDR1 is SQVTM and CDR2 ANQGSEA. CDR3 bases: TGCAGCGTTTGGTCAGGGGAAGGTGCTTTCTTT. This sequence encodes CSVWSGEGAFF. Supplemented by reference TRBV29-1 and TRBJ1-1, the full variable domain reads SAVISQKPSRDICQRGTSLTIQCQVDSQVTMMFWYRQQPGQSLTLIATANQGSEATYESGFVIDKFPISRPNLTFSTLTVSNMSPEDSSIYLCSVWSGEGAFFGQGTRLTVV.

As concerns this clonotype: A clone one base away is much larger, so this may be a read error. The chain joins TRBV2 to TRBJ2-1; 7 nucleotides line up with TRBD2. This CDR3 region has 13 residues. The junction had 4 bases not matched to a gene; V was cut back by 7 bases and J by 4 bases. Germline V gene data show CDR1 as SNHLY and CDR2 as FYNNEI. CDR3 region: CASKLALYNEQFF. CDR3 bases: TGTGCCAGCAAACTAGCGCTTTACAATGAGCAGTTCTTC.

This clonotype has at least ten counts. The genes are TRBV27 and TRBJ1-1; TRBD1 might be the D (5 bases). The V and J ends lost 8 bases and 4 bases respectively, with 17 bases between them. Germline values: CDR1 MNHEY, CDR2 SMNVEV (reference sequence). This CDR3 region has 14 residues. The CDR3 protein is CASRLGGSATEAFF. DNA for the CDR3: TGTGCCAGCCGATTGGGGGGATCGGCCACTGAAGCTTTCTTT.

As regards this clonotype: With a much larger clone just one base away, this may be a read error. The V call is TRBV6-6, the J call TRBJ2-5; 11 nucleotides align to TRBD1. The length of the CDR3 is 17 residues. CDR1 and CDR2 (germline): MNHNY, SVGAGI (reference sequence). The CDR3 here is CASSYPPGQGAQETKYF. CDR3 nucleotide sequence: TGTGCCAGCAGTTACCCACCTGGACAGGGGGCGCAGGAGACCAAGTACTTC.

This clonotype was picked up many times. The gene calls are TRBV7-6 and TRBJ2-5, with D perhaps TRBD2 (6 bases). Germline V lookup: CDR1 SGHVS, CDR2 FNYEAQ. Trimming removed 5 bases at V and 5 bases at J, with 18 bases between. The CDR3 spans 15 residues. CDR3 sequence (DNA): TGTGCCAGCAGCCTTATAAGCGGGCTCGGGGAGACCCAGTACTTC. Amino acids: CASSLISGLGETQYF.

This clonotype has ten or more counts. The rearrangement joins TRBV20-1 to TRBJ2-3; the match to TRBD1 covers 9 bases. The germline CDR1 and CDR2 sequences are DFQATT and SNEGSKA (reference sequence). After removal of 0 bases from V and 2 bases from J, the junction contained 6 bases not matched to a gene. The CDR3 is made up of 16 amino acids. Here the CDR3 reads CSARDLGTGFTDTQYF. CDR3 nucleotide sequence: TGCAGTGCTAGAGATCTAGGGACAGGGTTCACAGATACGCAGTATTTT.

This clonotype has a count of ten or more. The genes are TRBV27 and TRBJ2-1, with a tentative D call TRBD2 (6 bases). CDR3 length: 18 amino acids. Germline values: CDR1 MNHEY, CDR2 SMNVEV (reference sequence). V gave up 2 bases and J gave up 0 bases, with 17 bases separating them. CDR3 nucleotide sequence: TGTGCCAGCAGTTTAGCCCCTCAGTCCGGGAGCTCCTACAATGAGCAGTTCTTC. Protein product: CASSLAPQSGSSYNEQFF.

This clonotype was observed many times. The CDR3 region has the DNA TGCAGTGCCACGGGATCGAACTATGGCTACACCTTC. Protein sequence: CSATGSNYGYTF. The rearrangement uses TRBV20-1 and TRBJ1-2; D is unresolved. Trimming stripped 6 bases from V and 2 bases from J, with 10 bases between. Germline values: CDR1 DFQATT, CDR2 SNEGSKA (reference sequence). CDR3 length equals 12 residues.

This clonotype was seen ten or more times. V and J are TRBV7-6 and TRBJ2-4; perhaps TRBD1 as D (5 bases). There are 16 residues in the CDR3. In germline, CDR1 is SGHVS, CDR2 FNYEAQ. The V and J ends lost 1 base and 0 bases respectively, with 10 bases between them. The DNA for the CDR3 is TGTGCCAGCAGCTTAGGTACAGGAGTAGCCAAAAACATTCAGTACTTC. This sequence encodes CASSLGTGVAKNIQYF.

This clonotype occurred many times. This chain connects TRBV3-1 to TRBJ1-2, with D possibly being TRBD1 (6 bases). Germline loops: CDR1 LGHDT, CDR2 YNNKEL (reference sequence). V shed 4 bases and J shed 4 bases, with 10 bases lying between them. The CDR3 loop spans 13 amino acids. Written as DNA, the CDR3 is TGTGCCAGCAGCCGTCGACAGGTCTATGGCTACACCTTC. This sequence encodes CASSRRQVYGYTF.

This rearrangement joins TRBV7-9 to TRBJ2-7; D tentatively fits TRBD1 or TRBD2 (6 bases each). The germline gives CDR1 SEHNR, CDR2 FQNEAQ (reference sequence). This CDR3 is built from 14 residues. V shed 1 base and J shed 6 bases, with 13 bases lying between them. The CDR3 DNA is TGTGCCAGCAGCTTAGTTCTCGGGGGCCCCGAGCAGTACTTC. This sequence encodes CASSLVLGGPEQYF.

The genes are TRBV7-3 and TRBJ2-7, with D possibly matching TRBD1 (6 bases). Trimming took 5 bases from V and 2 from J, leaving 16 bases between them. This CDR3 spans 15 amino acids. Germline lookup yields CDR1 SGHTA and CDR2 FQGTGA. DNA for the CDR3: TGTGCCAGCAGCCCGTCCCCGGGACACCCCTACGAGCAGTACTTC. Residues: CASSPSPGHPYEQYF. Full variable domain (rest looked up from reference TRBV7-3 and TRBJ2-7): GAGVSQTPSNKVTEKGKYVELRCDPISGHTALYWYRQSLGQGPEFLIYFQGTGAADDSGLPNDRFFAVRPEGSVSTLKIQRTERGDSAVYLCASSPSPGHPYEQYFGPGTRLTVT.

This clonotype occurred many times. V is TRBV14 and J is TRBJ2-3; D gene ambiguous. Trimming removed 2 bases at V and 0 bases at J, with 6 bases between. The CDR3 loop spans 14 amino acids. The germline CDR1 and CDR2 sequences are SGHDN and FVKESK. The CDR3 bases are TGTGCCAGCAGCCAACACTCTAGCACAGATACGCAGTATTTT. This sequence encodes CASSQHSSTDTQYF.

This clonotype was seen many times. This sequence joins TRBV15 and TRBJ1-4; D is undetermined. This CDR3 region has 15 residues. V lost 5 bases and J 15 bases, leaving 25 bases between the germline ends. From germline, CDR1 is LNHNV and CDR2 YYDKDF (reference sequence). The CDR3 is CATSQPGRIPKMVFF. CDR3 sequence (DNA): TGTGCCACCAGCCAACCCGGACGGATTCCGAAAATGGTGTTTTTT.

This clonotype was observed at least ten times. The chain employs TRBV6-1 and TRBJ2-1, with no clear D. The CDR3 has 11 amino acids. Germline assignment: CDR1 MNHNS and CDR2 SASEGT. The CDR3 spells CCTSHANEQFF. DNA for the CDR3: TGTTGTACATCCCATGCAAATGAGCAGTTCTTC.

On this clonotype itself: At one of its ends the junction is not consistent with the germline gene, which may arise from a read error. The J gene is TRBJ2-1, the V gene TRBV11-2; weak D call: TRBD2 (5 bases). The CDR3 sequence is 12 residues long. Germline V gene data show CDR1 as SGHAT and CDR2 as FQNNGV. The CDR3 sequence is CASSLFGNERFF. In DNA, the CDR3 is TGTGCCAGCAGCCTCTTCGGGAATGAGCGGTTCTTC.

This clonotype was observed at least ten times. The rearrangement joins TRBV24-1 to TRBJ2-3; tentatively, D is TRBD2 (5 bases). Germline V gene sequence: CDR1 KGHDR, CDR2 SFDVKD. The CDR3 length is 13 residues. The germline V and J ends were trimmed by 9 bases and 2 bases, with 11 bases remaining between them. CDR3 nucleotide sequence: TGTGCCACCGAGGAGGATGCCACAGATACGCAGTATTTT. Translation: CATEEDATDTQYF.

The table lists this clonotype with many counts. The chain uses TRBV15 and TRBJ1-5, with no clear D. V lost 0 bases to trimming and J lost 8 bases, with 11 bases between them. CDR3 length equals 14 residues. Germline values: CDR1 LNHNV, CDR2 YYDKDF (reference sequence). The DNA for the CDR3 is TGTGCCACCAGCAGAGAGCACCCCAGCGAGCCCCAGCATTTT. It yields the protein CATSREHPSEPQHF.

Regarding this clonotype: With a much larger clone just one base away, this may be a read error. The gene calls are TRBV7-9 and TRBJ2-3, with TRBD2 identical over 10 bases. The CDR3 runs 14 residues. Germline V gene data show CDR1 as SEHNR and CDR2 as FQNEAQ (reference sequence). CDR3 sequence reads: CASSSSGSGDMQYF. CDR3 sequence (DNA): TGTGCCAGCAGCTCTAGCGGGAGCGGGGATATGCAGTATTTT.